Listed below are T cell receptor beta chains from one sample, sequenced in a study of blood T cell repertoires in COVID-19. Clones were sequenced by immunoSEQ multiplex PCR, and TCRdb holds only the in-frame ones, with some missing. The table lists a few hundred thousand clones, 89% of them singletons, with 0.94% in the top ten. The sequenced sample was peripheral blood. All receptors derive from a woman in her forties who had recovered from COVID-19. CDR3s include the opening cysteine and the closing phenylalanine or tryptophan. D genes are given only for firm matches. A row's size may be missing; if present it is once, few, many or a size class.

abundance	j_gene	v_gene	d_gene	CDR3aa
NA	TRBJ1-1	TRBV7-9	NA	CASSTGRGANTEAFF
NA	TRBJ2-1	TRBV7-7	TRBD2	CASSPSGATYNEQFF
NA	TRBJ1-1	TRBV7-8	TRBD1	CASSPQGQDNTEAFF
NA	TRBJ1-3	TRBV18	NA	CASSQGNPTGSGNTIYF
NA	TRBJ2-3	TRBV5-1	TRBD2	CASSLDRLTSVGDTQYF
NA	TRBJ1-4	TRBV2	TRBD1	CASTIQGRQEKLFF
NA	TRBJ2-7	TRBV18	TRBD2	CASSPPAGGTYEQYF
NA	TRBJ2-3	TRBV5-4	NA	CASSFSSDTQYF
NA	TRBJ1-3	TRBV30	NA	CAWRPTGSGNTIYF
NA	TRBJ2-3	TRBV15	NA	CATSRDLYTDTQYF
NA	TRBJ1-3	TRBV9	NA	CASNGGSGNTIYF
NA	TRBJ2-2	TRBV11-1	NA	CASSSDRDGELFF
NA	TRBJ1-2	TRBV30	NA	CAWARDGYTF
NA	TRBJ2-5	TRBV5-1	TRBD2	CASSTQTSGPQETQYF
NA	TRBJ2-2	TRBV6-1	NA	CASREVSTGELFF
NA	TRBJ2-7	TRBV28	NA	CASSHGPLRAEEQYF
NA	TRBJ2-3	TRBV27	TRBD1	CASSTRWGQGLNTQYF
NA	TRBJ2-2	TRBV5-1	TRBD2	CASTRGGSGELFF
NA	TRBJ1-5	TRBV30	NA	CAWSHADSNQPQHF
once	TRBJ2-2	TRBV30	NA	CAWRWAPNTGELFF
NA	TRBJ2-7	TRBV7-9	NA	CASLAEGLDEQYF
NA	TRBJ2-1	TRBV6-4	TRBD2	CASSESSRLAGVNEQFF
NA	TRBJ2-2	TRBV30	NA	CAWSGGLNTGELFF
NA	TRBJ1-4	TRBV19	NA	CASSPRTALNEKLFF